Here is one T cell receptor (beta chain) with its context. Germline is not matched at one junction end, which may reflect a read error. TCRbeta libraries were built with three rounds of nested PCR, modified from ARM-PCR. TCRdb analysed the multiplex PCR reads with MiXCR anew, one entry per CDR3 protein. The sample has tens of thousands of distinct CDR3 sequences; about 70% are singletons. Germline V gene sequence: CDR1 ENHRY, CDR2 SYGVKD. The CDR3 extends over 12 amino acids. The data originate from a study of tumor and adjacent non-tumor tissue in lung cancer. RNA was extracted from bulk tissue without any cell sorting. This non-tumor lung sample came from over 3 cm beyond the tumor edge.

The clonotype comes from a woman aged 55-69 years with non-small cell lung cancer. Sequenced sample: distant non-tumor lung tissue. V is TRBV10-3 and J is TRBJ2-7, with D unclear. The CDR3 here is CAISEDPPEHYF. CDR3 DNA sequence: TGTGCCATCAGTGAGGACCCCCCCGAGCATTACTTC.